This T cell receptor (beta chain) appears in the sequencing data of a study of OX40 agonist ivuxolimab in advanced cancers. A few counts support this clone. Its antigen is undetermined. General study points: The study found that CD8+ T cells averaged more expanded clones than CD4+. Nonresponders included some who also had low normalized T-cell clonal expansion. Clonal expansion in partial responders at 0.1-3.0 mg/kg ranked among the lowest.

TCRdb's copy holds only in-frame clones and misses some; the assay was immunoSEQ multiplex PCR. Among 55,000 to 80,000 clones listed, about 90% were seen once. CDR1 MNHEY and CDR2 SVGAGI come from the germline V gene. The CDR3 consists of 14 residues. V shed 2 bases, J shed 5 bases, and the junction held 2 bases outside the gene matches. The gene calls are TRBV6-5 and TRBJ1-1, with 10 bases that match TRBD1. The TCR comes from an adult with an advanced solid tumor such as melanoma, head and neck, liver or kidney cancer. This specimen was CD4+ or CD8+ T cells sorted from blood, taken in a trial of the OX40 agonist ivuxolimab. DNA of the CDR3: TGTGCCAGCAGTTACGACAGGGGGCAGACTGAAGCTTTCTTT. Translation: CASSYDRGQTEAFF.